This T cell receptor (beta chain) was sequenced in a study of T cell changes during pregnancy in multiple sclerosis. The table came from immunoSEQ multiplex PCR; TCRdb's copy has only in-frame clones and leaves some out. This sample has some 10,000 clones, with about 83% found just once. Looked up from germline, CDR1 is GTSNPN and CDR2 is SVGIG (reference sequence). The CDR3 covers 16 residues. Trimming left V 4 bases short and J 0 bases short, with 16 bases between. The chain recombines TRBV30 with TRBJ1-3; perhaps TRBD1 as D (5 bases). Material: CD8+ T cells from peripheral blood mononuclear cells, obtained in the third trimester of pregnancy. This receptor was obtained from a female donor in good health, enrolled as a control in a pregnancy study. CDR3 loop: CAWTVDWGGSGNTIYF. CDR3 DNA: TGTGCCTGGACCGTTGACTGGGGGGGCTCTGGAAACACCATATATTTT.